This entry features one TCR beta chain sequence. The data stem from a study of blood T cell repertoires in COVID-19. Study background: The samples span acute and convalescent COVID-19 from the United States, Italy and Spain. The cDNA or gDNA used as material had been derived from T cells, B-cell-depleted T cells, or PBMCs.

Generated by immunoSEQ multiplex PCR, the TCRdb table keeps only in-frame clones and is missing some. Altogether around 150,000 clones are present, approximately 79% being singletons, with the ten largest covering 8.6%. The CDR3 consists of 14 residues. CDR1 LGHDT and CDR2 YNNKEL come from the germline V gene (reference sequence). V was pared by 4 bases and J by 7 bases, with 15 bases between. The clonotype was recovered from a man in his fifties or sixties with active or convalescent COVID-19. The sample consisted of peripheral blood. The rearrangement joins TRBV3-1 (or the pseudogene TRBV3-2) to TRBJ2-3, with D uncertain. This chain's CDR3 is CASSRQESGNTQYF. The CDR3 coding sequence is TGTGCCAGCAGCCGTCAGGAATCCGGAAATACGCAGTATTTT.